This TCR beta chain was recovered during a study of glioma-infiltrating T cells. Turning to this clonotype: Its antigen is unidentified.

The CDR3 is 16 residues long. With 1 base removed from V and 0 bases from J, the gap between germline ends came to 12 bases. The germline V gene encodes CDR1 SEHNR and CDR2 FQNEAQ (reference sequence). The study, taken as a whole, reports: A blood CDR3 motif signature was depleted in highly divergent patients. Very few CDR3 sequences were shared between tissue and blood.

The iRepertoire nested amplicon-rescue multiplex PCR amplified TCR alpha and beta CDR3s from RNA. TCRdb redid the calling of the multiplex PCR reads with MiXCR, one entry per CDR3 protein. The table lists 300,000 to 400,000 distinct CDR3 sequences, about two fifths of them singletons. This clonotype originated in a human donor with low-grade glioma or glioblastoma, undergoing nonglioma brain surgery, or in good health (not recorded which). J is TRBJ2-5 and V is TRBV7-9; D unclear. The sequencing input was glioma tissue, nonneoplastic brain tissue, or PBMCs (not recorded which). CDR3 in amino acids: CASSLGLADHQETQYF. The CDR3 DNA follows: TGTGCCAGCAGCTTAGGGCTGGCGGATCACCAAGAGACCCAGTACTTC.